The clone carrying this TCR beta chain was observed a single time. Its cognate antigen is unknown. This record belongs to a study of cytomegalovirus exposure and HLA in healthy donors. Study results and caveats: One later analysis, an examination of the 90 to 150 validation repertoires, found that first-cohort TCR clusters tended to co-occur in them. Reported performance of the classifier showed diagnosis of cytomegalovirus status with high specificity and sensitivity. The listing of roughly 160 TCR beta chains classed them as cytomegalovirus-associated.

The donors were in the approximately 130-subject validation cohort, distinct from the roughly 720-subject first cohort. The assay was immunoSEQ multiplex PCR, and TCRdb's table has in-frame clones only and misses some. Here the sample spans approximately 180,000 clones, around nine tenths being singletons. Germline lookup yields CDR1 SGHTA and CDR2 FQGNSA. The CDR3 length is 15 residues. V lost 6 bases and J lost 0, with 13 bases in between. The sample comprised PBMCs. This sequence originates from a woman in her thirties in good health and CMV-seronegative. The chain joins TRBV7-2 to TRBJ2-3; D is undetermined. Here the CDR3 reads CASSLDMTSTDTQYF. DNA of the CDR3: TGTGCCAGCAGTCTCGACATGACAAGCACAGATACGCAGTATTTT.